This T cell receptor beta chain was found in a study of T cells in Graves' hyperthyroidism and ophthalmopathy. Study results and limitations: Model-based prediction identified ophthalmopathy a median about 6.8 months prior to its onset. From stable hyperthyroidism, ophthalmopathy was set apart by a 13 V-J model.

V shed 5 bases and J shed 6 bases, with 18 bases lying between them. This CDR3 is 15 amino acids long. The V gene's germline CDR1 is LGHDT and CDR2 YNNKEL (reference sequence). RNA transcripts yielded amplified TCR beta CDR3 regions. The HTBI set primed first-round TCR CDR3 RT-PCR. MiXCR, run by TCRdb on the multiplex PCR reads, gives a single entry per CDR3 protein. The sample holds around 500,000 distinct CDR3 sequences, less than 15% seen once. Extraction of PBMCs used roughly 9.6 ml of fresh peripheral blood. This clonotype was observed at least ten times. Its specificity is unknown. The receptor's source is a woman aged 40 to 55 with Graves' hyperthyroidism. Sequencing input: blood. The chain is built from TRBV3-1 and TRBJ2-3; D perhaps matches TRBD2 (6 bases). CDR3 nucleotide sequence: TGTGCCAGCAGCGCCCCGGGACTGAGGGACGATACGCAGTATTTT. Translating it yields CASSAPGLRDDTQYF.